Given below is one T cell receptor beta chain in context. The authors' processing: Cell counts per sample came from amplifying reference gene primers. The assay was immunoSEQ multiplex PCR, and TCRdb's table has in-frame clones only and misses some. The DNA gave D and trimming, while V, J and clone size come from that table. Seen here are about 190,000 clones, around four fifths observed once, and the top ten hold roughly 5.1%. Germline V lookup: CDR1 MNHNY, CDR2 SVGAGI (reference sequence). V gave up 6 bases and J gave up 2 bases; unmatched junction bases: 5. This CDR3 region has 16 residues. The sample belongs to a study of blood T cell repertoires in COVID-19. Overall study: Acute-phase and convalescent COVID-19 samples originated in the United States, Italy and Spain. T cells, B-cell-depleted T cells, or PBMCs provided the cDNA or gDNA that served as material.

This rearrangement joins TRBV6-6 to TRBJ2-4; TRBD2 matches 12 bases. The receptor's source is a woman aged 25 to 45 with acute or convalescent COVID-19. The sequencing sample was made of peripheral blood. The CDR3 spells CASRTGLAGTKNIQYF. The CDR3 DNA follows: TGTGCCAGCAGGACGGGACTAGCGGGTACCAAAAACATTCAGTACTTC.